This TCR beta chain was recorded in a study of T-cell reconstitution after alpha-beta-depleted transplantation in children. This clonotype showed up many times. For TCRbeta, the library was prepared with unique molecular identifiers. In TCRdb, the PCR reads were re-called with MiXCR into one record per CDR3 protein. The data show hundreds of thousands of distinct CDR3 sequences, 9.9% seen once. Trimming at V came to 8 bases and at J to 7 bases, leaving 9 bases not matched to a gene. The CDR3 is made up of 12 amino acids. The germline CDR1 and CDR2 sequences are SQVTM and ANQGSEA. Sequences were derived from PBMCs from the stem cell graft donor, sampled from the stem cell graft. The chain employs TRBV29-1 and TRBJ1-1, with 8 bases aligning to TRBD1. This TCR came from a human donor who donated a stem cell graft to a child with SCID. The CDR3 region has the DNA TGCAGCACCTCGACAGGGGCCCTTGAAGCTTTCTTT. Translated: CSTSTGALEAFF.